Listed below are T cell receptor beta chains from one sample, sequenced in a study of blood T cell repertoires in COVID-19. Sequencing was performed with immunoSEQ multiplex PCR; in TCRdb, only in-frame clones are kept and a portion is missing. The sample has over 130,000 clones, just under 90% seen once. The sequenced material came from peripheral blood. All receptors come from an elderly woman with acute or convalescent COVID-19. The CDR3 runs from the conserved cysteine through the conserved F or W. The order of the fields is V gene, clone size, J gene, D gene, CDR3 protein, CDR3 DNA. D genes are given only for firm matches. Clone sizes are given selectively: once, few, many, or a class where the clone is expanded.

v_call: TRBV5-1
clone_size: NA
j_call: TRBJ1-2
d_call: TRBD1
cdr3_aa: CASSLEGQGYDGYTF
cdr3_nt: TGCGCCAGCAGCTTGGAGGGACAGGGATACGATGGCTACACCTTC

v_call: TRBV7-2
clone_size: NA
j_call: TRBJ2-1
d_call: TRBD2
cdr3_aa: CASSYWTSGAYNEQFF
cdr3_nt: TGTGCCAGCAGCTACTGGACTAGCGGGGCCTACAATGAGCAGTTCTTC

v_call: TRBV12-5
clone_size: NA
j_call: TRBJ1-6
d_call: NA
cdr3_aa: CASGSDSYNSPLHF
cdr3_nt: TGTGCTAGTGGCTCAGACAGTTATAATTCACCCCTCCACTTT

v_call: TRBV12-3/TRBV12-4
clone_size: once
j_call: TRBJ1-1
d_call: NA
cdr3_aa: CASSSFRNTEAFF
cdr3_nt: TGTGCCAGCAGTTCATTCAGGAACACTGAAGCTTTCTTT

v_call: TRBV7-9
clone_size: NA
j_call: TRBJ1-2
d_call: TRBD1
cdr3_aa: CASRETISGTVYGYTF
cdr3_nt: TGTGCCAGCAGGGAGACAATATCCGGGACAGTCTATGGCTACACCTTC

v_call: TRBV7-2
clone_size: NA
j_call: TRBJ2-7
d_call: NA
cdr3_aa: CASSLGGTSYEQYF
cdr3_nt: TGTGCCAGCAGCTTAGGAGGAACCTCCTACGAGCAGTACTTC

v_call: TRBV10-3
clone_size: once
j_call: TRBJ1-2
d_call: NA
cdr3_aa: CAISDLDMNYGYTF
cdr3_nt: TGTGCCATCAGTGACTTAGACATGAACTATGGCTACACCTTC

v_call: TRBV19
clone_size: once
j_call: TRBJ1-4
d_call: TRBD1
cdr3_aa: CASSNAVTTGTGDEKLFF
cdr3_nt: TGTGCCAGTAGTAATGCCGTAACGACCGGGACAGGGGATGAAAAACTGTTTTTT

v_call: TRBV12-3/TRBV12-4
clone_size: once
j_call: TRBJ2-5
d_call: TRBD1
cdr3_aa: CASGQGAKETQYF
cdr3_nt: TGTGCCAGCGGACAGGGGGCAAAAGAGACCCAGTACTTC

v_call: TRBV7-2
clone_size: NA
j_call: TRBJ1-6
d_call: TRBD1
cdr3_aa: CASSFTGQGVPLHF
cdr3_nt: TGTGCCAGCAGCTTTACGGGACAGGGAGTTCCCCTCCACTTT

v_call: TRBV4-3
clone_size: NA
j_call: TRBJ1-6
d_call: NA
cdr3_aa: CASSQAGRTNSPLHF
cdr3_nt: TGCGCCAGCAGCCAAGCAGGGCGGACTAATTCACCCCTCCACTTT

v_call: TRBV5-1
clone_size: NA
j_call: TRBJ2-7
d_call: NA
cdr3_aa: CASSPPSPGAYEQYF
cdr3_nt: TGCGCCAGCAGCCCCCCGAGCCCTGGGGCGTACGAGCAGTACTTC

v_call: TRBV3-1/TRBV3-2
clone_size: NA
j_call: TRBJ2-3
d_call: TRBD1
cdr3_aa: CASSQGVGQGTDTQYF
cdr3_nt: TGTGCCAGCAGCCAAGGGGTAGGACAGGGAACAGATACGCAGTATTTT

v_call: TRBV7-2
clone_size: NA
j_call: TRBJ2-2
d_call: TRBD2
cdr3_aa: CASSFLAGGTGELFF
cdr3_nt: TGTGCCAGCAGCTTTCTAGCGGGGGGCACCGGGGAGCTGTTTTTT

v_call: TRBV5-1
clone_size: NA
j_call: TRBJ1-2
d_call: NA
cdr3_aa: CASSLHSNYGYTF
cdr3_nt: TGCGCCAGCAGCTTACACAGTAACTATGGCTACACCTTC

v_call: TRBV3-1/TRBV3-2
clone_size: NA
j_call: TRBJ1-2
d_call: TRBD1
cdr3_aa: CASGTGGMDYGYTF
cdr3_nt: TGTGCCAGCGGGACAGGGGGCATGGACTATGGCTACACCTTC

v_call: TRBV4-3
clone_size: NA
j_call: TRBJ2-1
d_call: NA
cdr3_aa: CASSPKAIAADIEQFF
cdr3_nt: TGCGCCAGCAGCCCTAAGGCCATAGCCGCGGACATAGAGCAGTTCTTC

v_call: TRBV11-3
clone_size: NA
j_call: TRBJ2-7
d_call: NA
cdr3_aa: CASSPQGGRNEQYF
cdr3_nt: TGTGCCAGCAGCCCCCAGGGAGGACGGAACGAGCAGTACTTC

v_call: TRBV15
clone_size: NA
j_call: TRBJ2-5
d_call: TRBD2
cdr3_aa: CATSRGGGGEETQYF
cdr3_nt: TGTGCCACCAGCAGAGGAGGCGGGGGGGAAGAGACCCAGTACTTC

v_call: TRBV15
clone_size: NA
j_call: TRBJ1-5
d_call: NA
cdr3_aa: CATSRGGRGNQPQHF
cdr3_nt: TGTGCCACCAGCAGAGGGGGCAGGGGCAATCAGCCCCAGCATTTT

v_call: TRBV9
clone_size: NA
j_call: TRBJ1-1
d_call: TRBD1
cdr3_aa: CASSASDRANTEAFF
cdr3_nt: TGTGCCAGCAGCGCAAGCGACAGGGCGAACACTGAAGCTTTCTTT

v_call: TRBV9
clone_size: NA
j_call: TRBJ1-6
d_call: NA
cdr3_aa: CASSVADSRAVAPLHF
cdr3_nt: TGTGCCAGCAGCGTAGCTGATAGCAGGGCGGTCGCACCCCTCCACTTT

v_call: TRBV27
clone_size: NA
j_call: TRBJ1-2
d_call: NA
cdr3_aa: CASSLSTALGGYTF
cdr3_nt: TGTGCCAGCAGTTTATCGACAGCCCTGGGTGGCTACACCTTC

v_call: TRBV30
clone_size: NA
j_call: TRBJ1-1
d_call: NA
cdr3_aa: CAWSVSGVGTEAFF
cdr3_nt: TGTGCCTGGAGTGTAAGCGGGGTAGGAACTGAAGCTTTCTTT

v_call: TRBV29-1
clone_size: few
j_call: TRBJ2-5
d_call: TRBD2
cdr3_aa: CSVVTSGGETQYF
cdr3_nt: TGCAGCGTCGTGACTAGCGGGGGGGAGACCCAGTACTTC

v_call: TRBV6-5
clone_size: NA
j_call: TRBJ1-3
d_call: NA
cdr3_aa: CASSWGGNSGNTIYF
cdr3_nt: TGTGCCAGCAGTTGGGGGGGGAACTCTGGAAACACCATATATTTT

v_call: TRBV5-1
clone_size: once
j_call: TRBJ1-2
d_call: NA
cdr3_aa: CASSFQFYGYTF
cdr3_nt: TGCGCCAGCAGCTTCCAATTCTATGGCTACACCTTC

v_call: TRBV4-3
clone_size: NA
j_call: TRBJ1-2
d_call: NA
cdr3_aa: CASSQAGGPYNYGYTF
cdr3_nt: TGCGCCAGCAGCCAAGCGGGAGGGCCCTACAACTATGGCTACACCTTC

v_call: TRBV7-9
clone_size: NA
j_call: TRBJ2-2
d_call: TRBD2
cdr3_aa: CALGLAGGPNPGELFF
cdr3_nt: TGTGCCCTTGGGCTAGCGGGGGGCCCGAACCCCGGGGAGCTGTTTTTT

v_call: TRBV29-1
clone_size: NA
j_call: TRBJ1-2
d_call: TRBD1
cdr3_aa: CSVPAGTGGNYGYTF
cdr3_nt: TGCAGCGTTCCAGCCGGGACAGGGGGAAACTATGGCTACACCTTC

v_call: TRBV24-1
clone_size: NA
j_call: TRBJ1-4
d_call: TRBD1
cdr3_aa: CATSAGTVNEKLFF
cdr3_nt: TGTGCCACCAGCGCCGGGACAGTTAATGAAAAACTGTTTTTT

v_call: TRBV18
clone_size: NA
j_call: TRBJ1-5
d_call: NA
cdr3_aa: CASSPGEYQPQHF
cdr3_nt: TGTGCCAGCTCCCCGGGAGAATATCAGCCCCAGCATTTT

v_call: TRBV18
clone_size: NA
j_call: TRBJ1-2
d_call: NA
cdr3_aa: CASSPIGAAYGYTF
cdr3_nt: TGTGCCAGCTCACCAATTGGGGCGGCATATGGCTACACCTTC

v_call: TRBV14
clone_size: NA
j_call: TRBJ2-2
d_call: NA
cdr3_aa: CASSLYRGTDTGELFF
cdr3_nt: TGTGCCAGCAGCCTATACCGGGGGACGGACACCGGGGAGCTGTTTTTT

v_call: TRBV18
clone_size: NA
j_call: TRBJ2-2
d_call: TRBD1
cdr3_aa: CASSPPARGRTGELFF
cdr3_nt: TGTGCCAGCTCACCACCGGCCAGGGGGCGAACCGGGGAGCTGTTTTTT

v_call: TRBV2
clone_size: NA
j_call: TRBJ1-3
d_call: NA
cdr3_aa: CASRSGISGNTIYF
cdr3_nt: TGTGCCAGCAGGTCGGGGATCTCTGGAAACACCATATATTTT

v_call: TRBV7-8
clone_size: NA
j_call: TRBJ1-2
d_call: NA
cdr3_aa: CASSLGGGANYGYTF
cdr3_nt: TGTGCCAGCAGCTTAGGCGGAGGGGCTAACTATGGCTACACCTTC

v_call: TRBV5-4
clone_size: NA
j_call: TRBJ1-1
d_call: TRBD1
cdr3_aa: CASSIRQGALVNTEAFF
cdr3_nt: TGTGCCAGCAGCATCAGACAGGGGGCGTTGGTGAACACTGAAGCTTTCTTT

v_call: TRBV6-2/TRBV6-3
clone_size: NA
j_call: TRBJ2-1
d_call: TRBD2
cdr3_aa: CASSYLSGGVNNEQFF
cdr3_nt: TGTGCCAGCAGTTACCTGAGCGGGGGGGTAAACAATGAGCAGTTCTTC